The clone carrying this TCR beta chain was seen a few times. Its antigen remains unidentified. These data originate in a study of early T cells in non-severe SARS-CoV-2 infection. The overall study: The input, bulk RNA from unsorted whole blood, was sequenced, and chains were unpaired.

As part of library construction, unique molecular identifiers were attached to individual cDNA molecules. From the 5' RACE reads, TCRdb called clonotypes with MiXCR, one entry per CDR3 protein. The table has approximately 50,000 distinct CDR3 sequences, approximately 8.5% seen once. General study points: VDJdb matching skewed toward anti-spike CD8 responses, missing private and CD4 specificities.

Sequencing was carried out using whole blood. The source is an adult who was a healthcare worker with PCR-confirmed SARS-CoV-2 infection or an uninfected control (not recorded which).

This chain's CDR3 is CASSYYPGLVTKNIQYF. The CDR3, as DNA: TGTGCCAGCAGTTACTACCCCGGACTAGTCACCAAAAACATTCAGTACTTC. The chain links TRBV6-2 or TRBV6-3 to TRBJ2-4, with 7 bases aligning to TRBD2. V was clipped by 1 base and J by 2 bases; unmatched bases: 8. The germline CDR1 and CDR2 sequences are MNHEY and SVGEGT. The CDR3 consists of 17 residues.